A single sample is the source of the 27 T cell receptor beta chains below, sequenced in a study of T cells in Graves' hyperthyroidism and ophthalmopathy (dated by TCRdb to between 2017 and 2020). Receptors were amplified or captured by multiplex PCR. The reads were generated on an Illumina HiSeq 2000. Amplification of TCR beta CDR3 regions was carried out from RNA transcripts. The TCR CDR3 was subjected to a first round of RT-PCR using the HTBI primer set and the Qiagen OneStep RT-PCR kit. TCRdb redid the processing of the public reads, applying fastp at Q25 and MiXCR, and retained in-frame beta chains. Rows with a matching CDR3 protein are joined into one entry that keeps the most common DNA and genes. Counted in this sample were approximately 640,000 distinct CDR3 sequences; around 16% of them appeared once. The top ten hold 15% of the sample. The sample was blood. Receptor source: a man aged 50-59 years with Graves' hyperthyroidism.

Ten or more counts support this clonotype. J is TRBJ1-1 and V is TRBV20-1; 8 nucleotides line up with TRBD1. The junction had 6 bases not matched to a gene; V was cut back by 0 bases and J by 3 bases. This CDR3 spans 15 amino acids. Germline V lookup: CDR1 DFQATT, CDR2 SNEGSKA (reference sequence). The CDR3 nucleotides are TGCAGTGCTAGAGATCCCGGACAGGGATACACTGAAGCTTTCTTT. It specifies CSARDPGQGYTEAFF.

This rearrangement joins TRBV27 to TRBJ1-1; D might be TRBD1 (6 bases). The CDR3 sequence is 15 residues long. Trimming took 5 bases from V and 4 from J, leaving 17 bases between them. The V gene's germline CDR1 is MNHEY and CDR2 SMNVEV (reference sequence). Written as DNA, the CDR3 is TGTGCCAGCAGTCATATGAACAGGGAGGGCACTGAAGCTTTCTTT. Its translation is CASSHMNREGTEAFF.

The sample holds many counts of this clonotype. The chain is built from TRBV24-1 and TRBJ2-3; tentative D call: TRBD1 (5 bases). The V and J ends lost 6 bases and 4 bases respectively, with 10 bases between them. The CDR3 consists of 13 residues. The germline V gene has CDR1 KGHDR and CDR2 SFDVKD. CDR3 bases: TGTGCCACCAGTCTCCAGGGATCAGATACGCAGTATTTT. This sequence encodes CATSLQGSDTQYF.

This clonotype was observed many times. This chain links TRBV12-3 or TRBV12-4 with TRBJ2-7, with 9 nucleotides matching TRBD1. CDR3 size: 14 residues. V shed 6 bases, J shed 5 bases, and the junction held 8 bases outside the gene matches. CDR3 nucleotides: TGTGCCAGCAGGGAACAGGGGGCGCGTAACGAGCAGTACTTC. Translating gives CASREQGARNEQYF.

CDR3 DNA sequence: TGTGCCAGTAGGCGCGACAGGGAGAACTATGGCTACACCTTC. Its translation is CASRRDRENYGYTF. J is TRBJ1-2 and V is TRBV19, with 7 bases that match TRBD1. The germline CDR1 and CDR2 sequences are LNHDA and SQIVND (reference sequence). V lost 6 bases to trimming and J lost 2 bases; unmatched junction nucleotides: 6. This CDR3 comprises 14 residues.

This CDR3 is CASSSYSTGGGTGELFF. The DNA for the CDR3 is TGTGCCAGCAGCTCCTACTCGACAGGGGGGGGGACCGGGGAGCTGTTTTTT. V gene TRBV11-2 combines with J gene TRBJ2-2, with 9 bases lining up with TRBD1. The CDR3 length is 17 residues. V shed 4 bases and J 5 bases; nucleotides not matched to a gene: 11. The V gene's germline CDR1 is SGHAT and CDR2 FQNNGV.

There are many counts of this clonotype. Written as DNA, the CDR3 is TGTGCCAGCTCACCTCTAGCTGGTGAGCAGTTCTTC. Amino acids: CASSPLAGEQFF. This chain connects TRBV18 to TRBJ2-1; a possible D gene is TRBD2 (5 bases). Germline lookup yields CDR1 KGHSH and CDR2 LQKENI. Between the trimmed V and J ends, which lost 3 bases and 9 bases, there was a span of 9 bases. The CDR3 has 12 amino acids.

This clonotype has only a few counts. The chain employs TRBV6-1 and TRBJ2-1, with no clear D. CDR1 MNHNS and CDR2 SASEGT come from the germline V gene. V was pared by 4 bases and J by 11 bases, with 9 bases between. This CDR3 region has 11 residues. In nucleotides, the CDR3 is TGTGCCAGCAGTGTGAAGGCTAAGCAGTTCTTC. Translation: CASSVKAKQFF.

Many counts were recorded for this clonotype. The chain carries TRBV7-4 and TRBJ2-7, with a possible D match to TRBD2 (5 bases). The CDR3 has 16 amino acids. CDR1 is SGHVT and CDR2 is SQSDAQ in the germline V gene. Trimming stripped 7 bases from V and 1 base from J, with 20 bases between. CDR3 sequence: CASMVNRTPGSYEQYF. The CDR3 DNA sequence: TGTGCCAGCATGGTTAATAGGACTCCGGGATCCTACGAGCAGTACTTC.

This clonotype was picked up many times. In DNA, the CDR3 is TGTGCCAGCAGTCAAACAGGGATATCGGCCTACGAGCAGTACTTC. It encodes CASSQTGISAYEQYF. This chain connects TRBV12-3 or TRBV12-4 to TRBJ2-7; tentatively, D is TRBD1 (6 bases). V lost 5 bases to trimming and J lost 2 bases, with 16 bases between them. CDR3 length: 15 residues.

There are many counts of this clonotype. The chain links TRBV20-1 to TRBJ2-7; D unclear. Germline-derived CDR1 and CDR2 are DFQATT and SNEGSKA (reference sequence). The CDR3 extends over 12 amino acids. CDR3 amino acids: CSVKGSWYEQYF. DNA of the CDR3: TGCAGCGTCAAGGGTAGTTGGTACGAGCAGTACTTC.

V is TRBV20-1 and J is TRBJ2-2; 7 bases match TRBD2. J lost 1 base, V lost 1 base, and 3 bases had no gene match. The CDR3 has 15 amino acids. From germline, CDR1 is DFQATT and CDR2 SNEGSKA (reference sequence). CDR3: CSARAKRENTGELFF. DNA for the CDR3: TGCAGTGCTAGAGCTAAGCGGGAGAACACCGGGGAGCTGTTTTTT.

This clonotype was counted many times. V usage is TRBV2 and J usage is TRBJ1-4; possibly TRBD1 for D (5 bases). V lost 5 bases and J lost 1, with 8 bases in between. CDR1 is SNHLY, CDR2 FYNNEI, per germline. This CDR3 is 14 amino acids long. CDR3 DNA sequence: TGTGCCAGCAGTATCAGGGTAACTAATGAAAAACTGTTTTTT. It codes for CASSIRVTNEKLFF.

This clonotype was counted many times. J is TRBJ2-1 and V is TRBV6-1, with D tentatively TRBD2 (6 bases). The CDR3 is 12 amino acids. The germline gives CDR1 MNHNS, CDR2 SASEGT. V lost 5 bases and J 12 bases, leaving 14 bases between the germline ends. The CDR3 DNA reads TGTGCCAGCAGTTCTTTGCGGGACTGGCAGTTCTTC. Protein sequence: CASSSLRDWQFF.

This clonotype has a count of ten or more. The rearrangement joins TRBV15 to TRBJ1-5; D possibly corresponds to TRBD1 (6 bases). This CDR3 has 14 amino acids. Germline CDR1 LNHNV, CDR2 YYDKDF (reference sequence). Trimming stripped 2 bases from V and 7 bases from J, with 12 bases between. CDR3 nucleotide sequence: TGTGCCACCAGCAGAATGCAGGGGAAACAGCCCCAGCATTTT. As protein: CATSRMQGKQPQHF.

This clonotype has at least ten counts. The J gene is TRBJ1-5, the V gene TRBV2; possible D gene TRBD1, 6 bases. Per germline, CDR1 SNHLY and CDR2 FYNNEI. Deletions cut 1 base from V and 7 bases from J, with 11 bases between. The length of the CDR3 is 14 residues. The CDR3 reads CASSEEQGGQPQHF. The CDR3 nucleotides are TGTGCCAGCAGTGAAGAACAGGGAGGGCAGCCCCAGCATTTT.

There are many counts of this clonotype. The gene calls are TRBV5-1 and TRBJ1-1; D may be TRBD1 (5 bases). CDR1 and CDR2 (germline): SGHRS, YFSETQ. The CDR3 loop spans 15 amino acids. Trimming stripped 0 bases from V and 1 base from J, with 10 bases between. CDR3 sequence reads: CASSLEGHQNTEAFF. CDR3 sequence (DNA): TGCGCCAGCAGCTTGGAAGGACACCAGAACACTGAAGCTTTCTTT.

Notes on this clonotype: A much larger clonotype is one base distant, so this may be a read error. Here the CDR3 reads CASSLEARGTHEQYF. The DNA of the CDR3 is TGTGCCAGCAGCTTAGAGGCTAGAGGGACCCACGAGCAGTACTTC. V gene TRBV7-2 combines with J gene TRBJ2-7, with D perhaps given as TRBD1 or TRBD2 (5 bases each). CDR3 length: 15 residues. Looked up from germline, CDR1 is SGHTA and CDR2 is FQGNSA. Trimming removed 1 base at V and 5 bases at J, with 15 bases between.

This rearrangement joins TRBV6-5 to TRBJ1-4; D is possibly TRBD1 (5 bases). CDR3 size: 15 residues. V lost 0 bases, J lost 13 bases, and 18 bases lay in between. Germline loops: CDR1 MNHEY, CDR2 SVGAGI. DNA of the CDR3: TGTGCCAGCAGTTACTCAGGGTTTTCGAGAGGGGCACTGTTTTTT. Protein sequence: CASSYSGFSRGALFF.

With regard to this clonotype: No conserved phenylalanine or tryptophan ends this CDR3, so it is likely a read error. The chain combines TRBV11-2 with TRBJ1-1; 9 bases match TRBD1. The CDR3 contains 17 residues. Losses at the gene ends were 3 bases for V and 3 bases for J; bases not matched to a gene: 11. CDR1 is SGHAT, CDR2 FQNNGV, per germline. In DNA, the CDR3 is TGTGCCAGCAGCTTGGCGGTTGGGGACAGGGCCCACACTGAAGCTTTCCTT. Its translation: CASSLAVGDRAHTEAFL.

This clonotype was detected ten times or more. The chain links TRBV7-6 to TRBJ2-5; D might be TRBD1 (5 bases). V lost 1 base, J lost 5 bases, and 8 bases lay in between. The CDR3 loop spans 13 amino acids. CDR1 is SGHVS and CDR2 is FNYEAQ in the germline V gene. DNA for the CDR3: TGTGCCAGCAGCTTAGAAAGACAGGAGACCCAGTACTTC. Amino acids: CASSLERQETQYF.

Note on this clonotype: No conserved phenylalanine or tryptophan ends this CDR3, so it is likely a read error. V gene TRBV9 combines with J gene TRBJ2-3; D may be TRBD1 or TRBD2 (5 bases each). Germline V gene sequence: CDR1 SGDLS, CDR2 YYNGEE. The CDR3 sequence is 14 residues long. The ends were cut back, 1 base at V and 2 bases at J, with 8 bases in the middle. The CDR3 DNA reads TGTGCCAGCAGCGTATCCGGGACCACAGATACGCAGTATTAT. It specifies CASSVSGTTDTQYY.

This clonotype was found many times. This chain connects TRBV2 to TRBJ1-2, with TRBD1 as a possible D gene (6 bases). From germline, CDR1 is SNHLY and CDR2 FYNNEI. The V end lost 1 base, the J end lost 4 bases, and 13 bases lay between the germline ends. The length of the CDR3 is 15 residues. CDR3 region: CASSEGGEQGYGYTF. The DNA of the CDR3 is TGTGCCAGCAGTGAAGGGGGGGAACAGGGCTATGGCTACACCTTC. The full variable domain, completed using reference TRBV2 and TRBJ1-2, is EPEVTQTPSHQVTQMGQEVILRCVPISNHLYFYWYRQILGQKVEFLVSFYNNEISEKSEIFDDQFSVERPDGSNFTLKIRSTKLEDSAMYFCASSEGGEQGYGYTFGSGTRLTVV.

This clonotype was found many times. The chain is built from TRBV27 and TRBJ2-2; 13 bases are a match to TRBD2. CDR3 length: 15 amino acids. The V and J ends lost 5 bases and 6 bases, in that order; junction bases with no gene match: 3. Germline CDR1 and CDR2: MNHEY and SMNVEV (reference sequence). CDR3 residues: CASSTSGRASGELFF. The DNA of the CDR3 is TGTGCCAGCAGTACTAGCGGGAGGGCCTCCGGGGAGCTGTTTTTT.

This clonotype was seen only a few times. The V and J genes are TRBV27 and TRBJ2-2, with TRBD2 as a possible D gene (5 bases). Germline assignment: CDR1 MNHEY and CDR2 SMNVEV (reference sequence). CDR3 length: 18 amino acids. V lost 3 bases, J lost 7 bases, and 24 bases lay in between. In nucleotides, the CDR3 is TGTGCCAGCAGTTTTATAGGCAGGCGGACTCCCCTTTTCGGGGAGCTGTTTTTT. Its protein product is CASSFIGRRTPLFGELFF.

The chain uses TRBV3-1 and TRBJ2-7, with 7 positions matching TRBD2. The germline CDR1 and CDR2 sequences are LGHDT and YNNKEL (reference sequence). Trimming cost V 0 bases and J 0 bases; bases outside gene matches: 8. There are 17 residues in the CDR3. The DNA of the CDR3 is TGTGCCAGCAGCCAAGAAAGCCCAGCGGGGCTCTCCTACGAGCAGTACTTC. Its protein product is CASSQESPAGLSYEQYF.

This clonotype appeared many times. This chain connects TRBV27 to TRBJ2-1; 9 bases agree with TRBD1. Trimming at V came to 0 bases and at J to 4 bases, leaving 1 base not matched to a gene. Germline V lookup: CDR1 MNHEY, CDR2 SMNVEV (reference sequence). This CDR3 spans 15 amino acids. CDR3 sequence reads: CASSLSDRGYNEQFF. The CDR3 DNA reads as TGTGCCAGCAGTTTATCCGACAGGGGGTACAATGAGCAGTTCTTC.